This T cell receptor (beta chain) emerged from a study of technical replicates of blood from four donors. This clone was counted once. Some clones are missing from TCRdb's copy, which holds only in-frame ones; the method was immunoSEQ multiplex PCR. Of around 69,000 clones in the sample, approximately 84% are singletons; the top ten hold 5% to 6.5%. CDR3 length: 13 amino acids. Trimming pared 1 base from V and 3 bases from J, leaving 6 bases between. Per germline, CDR1 LGHNT and CDR2 FRNRAP. The chain recombines TRBV12-5 with TRBJ2-5; D is unresolved. The specimen was PBMCs. The clonotype was recovered from a human donor in good health. Some clones in this sample may be carry-over from other donors' samples. The CDR3 reads CASGLGVKETQYF. The CDR3 coding sequence is TGTGCTAGTGGTTTGGGAGTAAAAGAGACCCAGTACTTC. The entire variable domain, with the rest obtained from reference TRBV12-5 and TRBJ2-5, is as follows: DARVTQTPRHKVTEMGQEVTMRCQPILGHNTVFWYRQTMMQGLELLAYFRNRAPLDDSGMPKDRFSAEMPDATLATLKIQPSEPRDSAVYFCASGLGVKETQYFGPGTRLLVL.